The source of this T cell receptor (beta chain) is a study of cytomegalovirus exposure and HLA in healthy donors. Broader study findings: Most CMV-associated TCR beta chains were later found to appear HLA-restricted. Clonal expansion, a later analysis showed, was greater in HLA-associated TCR beta chains than in equally common others. DRB1 had the most TCR associations and HLA-C the fewest, a later analysis found, with rates varying by HLA locus.

V gave up 0 bases and J gave up 12 bases; unmatched junction bases: 13. There are 15 residues in the CDR3. The germline gives CDR1 SGHAT, CDR2 FQNNGV. On this clone itself: Its antigen remains unidentified.

The PCR ran on 60 Vbeta and 13 Jbeta primers. Original handling: An analysis that came later counted around 80 million unique TCR beta chains, roughly 11 million shared. TCRdb's table, derived via immunoSEQ multiplex PCR, lists solely in-frame clones and lacks some. Clonal size and the V and J genes are those of that table, whereas D and trimming came from the DNA. The repertoire holds 170,000 or so clones, with roughly 84% as singletons. This TCR was sampled from a man aged 18 to 29 in good health and CMV-seronegative. This chain joins TRBV11-2 and TRBJ2-7, with 8 bases aligning to TRBD1. The specimen was PBMCs. The CDR3 reads CASSLEFSDRDLTYF. CDR3 in DNA: TGTGCCAGCAGCTTAGAATTTTCGGACAGGGACCTGACGTACTTC.